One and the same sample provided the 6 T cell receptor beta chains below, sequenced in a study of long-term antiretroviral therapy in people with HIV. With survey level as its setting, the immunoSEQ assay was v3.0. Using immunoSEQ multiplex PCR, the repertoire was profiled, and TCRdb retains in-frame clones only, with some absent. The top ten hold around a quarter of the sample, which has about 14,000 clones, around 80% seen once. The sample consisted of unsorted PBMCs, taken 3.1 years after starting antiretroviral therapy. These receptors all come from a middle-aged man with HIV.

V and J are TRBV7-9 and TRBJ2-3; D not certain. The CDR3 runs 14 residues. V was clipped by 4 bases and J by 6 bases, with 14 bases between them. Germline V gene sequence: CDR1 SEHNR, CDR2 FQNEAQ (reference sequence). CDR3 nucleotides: TGTGCCAGCAGCTCGAGGTTGGGTTGGGATACGCAGTATTTT. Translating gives CASSSRLGWDTQYF.

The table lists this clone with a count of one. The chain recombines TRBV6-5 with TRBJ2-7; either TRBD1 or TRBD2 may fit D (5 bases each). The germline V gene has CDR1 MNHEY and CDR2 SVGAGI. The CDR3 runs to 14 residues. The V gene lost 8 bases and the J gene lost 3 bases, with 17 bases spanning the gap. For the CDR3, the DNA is TGTGCCAGCGGGTCCGGGACGGCGAGCTACGAGCAGTACTTC. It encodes CASGSGTASYEQYF.

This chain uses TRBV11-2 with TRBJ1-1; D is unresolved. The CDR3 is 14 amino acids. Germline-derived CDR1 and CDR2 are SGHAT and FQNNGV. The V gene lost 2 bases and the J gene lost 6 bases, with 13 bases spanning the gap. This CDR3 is CASSLSGPLSEAFF. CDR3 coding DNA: TGTGCCAGCAGCTTATCAGGACCGCTCTCTGAAGCTTTCTTT.

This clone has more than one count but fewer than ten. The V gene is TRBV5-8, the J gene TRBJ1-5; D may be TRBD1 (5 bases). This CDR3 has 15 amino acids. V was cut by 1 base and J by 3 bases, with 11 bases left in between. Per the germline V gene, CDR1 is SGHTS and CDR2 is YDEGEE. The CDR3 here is CASSLLGAHNQPQHF. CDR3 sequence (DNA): TGTGCCAGCAGCTTGTTAGGGGCGCACAATCAGCCCCAGCATTTT.

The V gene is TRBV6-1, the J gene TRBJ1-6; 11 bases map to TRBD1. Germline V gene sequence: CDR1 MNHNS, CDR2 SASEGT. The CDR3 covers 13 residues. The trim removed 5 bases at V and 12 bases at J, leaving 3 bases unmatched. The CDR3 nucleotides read TGTGCCAGCAGTCGGACAGGGGGCGAACCCCTCCACTTT. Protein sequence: CASSRTGGEPLHF.

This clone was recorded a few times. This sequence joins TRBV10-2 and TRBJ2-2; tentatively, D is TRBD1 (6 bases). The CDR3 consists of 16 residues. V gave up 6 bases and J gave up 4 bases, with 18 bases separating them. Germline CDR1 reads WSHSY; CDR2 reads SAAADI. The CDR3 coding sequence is TGCGCCAGCAGACCTCCGGGACACGGTTCCACCGGGGAGCTGTTTTTT. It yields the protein CASRPPGHGSTGELFF.